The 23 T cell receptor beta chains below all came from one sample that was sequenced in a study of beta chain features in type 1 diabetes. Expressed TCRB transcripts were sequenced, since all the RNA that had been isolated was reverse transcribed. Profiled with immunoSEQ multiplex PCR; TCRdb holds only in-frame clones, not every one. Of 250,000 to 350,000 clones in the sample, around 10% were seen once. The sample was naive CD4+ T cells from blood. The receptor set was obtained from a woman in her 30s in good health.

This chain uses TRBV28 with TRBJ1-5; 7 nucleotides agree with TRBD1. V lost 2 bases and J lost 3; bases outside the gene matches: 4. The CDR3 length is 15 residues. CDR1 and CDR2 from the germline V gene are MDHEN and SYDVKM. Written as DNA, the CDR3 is TGTGCCAGCAGTTTAAGGGGACAGTTCAATCAGCCCCAGCATTTT. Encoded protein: CASSLRGQFNQPQHF.

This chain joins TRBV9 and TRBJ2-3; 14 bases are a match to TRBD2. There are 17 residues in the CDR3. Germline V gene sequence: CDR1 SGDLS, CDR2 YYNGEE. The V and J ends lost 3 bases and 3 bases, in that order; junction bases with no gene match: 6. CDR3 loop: CASSGRGTSGRTDTQYF. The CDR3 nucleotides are TGTGCCAGCAGCGGGAGAGGGACTAGCGGGAGAACAGATACGCAGTATTTT.

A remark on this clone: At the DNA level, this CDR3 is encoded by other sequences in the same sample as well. CDR3 bases: TGTGCCAGTAGCCCACAGGGGTACGAGCAGTACTTC. Protein product: CASSPQGYEQYF. V gene TRBV19 combines with J gene TRBJ2-7; 7 bases align to TRBD1. V was pared by 6 bases and J by 4 bases, with 3 bases of the junction left unmatched. Germline CDR1 and CDR2: LNHDA and SQIVND (reference sequence). The CDR3 has 12 residues.

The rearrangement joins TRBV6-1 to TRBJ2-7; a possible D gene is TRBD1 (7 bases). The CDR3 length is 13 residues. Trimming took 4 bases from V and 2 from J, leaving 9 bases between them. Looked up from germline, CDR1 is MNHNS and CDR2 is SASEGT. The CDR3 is CASSAGGPYEQYF. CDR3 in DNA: TGTGCCAGCAGTGCAGGGGGGCCCTACGAGCAGTACTTC.

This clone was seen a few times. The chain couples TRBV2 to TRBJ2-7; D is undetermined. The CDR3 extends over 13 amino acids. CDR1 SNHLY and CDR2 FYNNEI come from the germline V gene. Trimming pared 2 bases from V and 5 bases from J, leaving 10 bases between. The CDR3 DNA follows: TGTGCCAGCAGTGAACATCTGGCGGACGAGCAGTACTTC. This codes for CASSEHLADEQYF.

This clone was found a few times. The CDR3 sequence is CASSLEGSGYINEQFF. CDR3 nucleotide sequence: TGTGCCAGCAGCTTAGAGGGTAGCGGGTATATCAATGAGCAGTTCTTC. The J gene is TRBJ2-1, the V gene TRBV7-2, with 7 nucleotides matching TRBD2. CDR3 size: 16 residues. Germline V gene data show CDR1 as SGHTA and CDR2 as FQGNSA. Germline trimming cut 1 base from V and 6 bases from J; bases unmatched to any gene: 9.

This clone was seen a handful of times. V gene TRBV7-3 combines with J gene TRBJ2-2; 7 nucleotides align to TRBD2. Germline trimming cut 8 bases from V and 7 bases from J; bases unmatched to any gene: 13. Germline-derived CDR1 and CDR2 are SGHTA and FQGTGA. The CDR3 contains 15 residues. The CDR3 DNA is TGTGCCAGCGCCCCGGGACTACCCGGCTTCGGGGAGCTGTTTTTT. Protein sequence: CASAPGLPGFGELFF.

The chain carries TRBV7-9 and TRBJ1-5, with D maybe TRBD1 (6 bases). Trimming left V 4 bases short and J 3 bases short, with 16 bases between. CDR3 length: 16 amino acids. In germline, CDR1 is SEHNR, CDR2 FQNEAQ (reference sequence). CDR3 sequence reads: CASSSIRQDLNQPQHF. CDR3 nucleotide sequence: TGTGCCAGCAGCTCCATAAGACAGGACCTCAATCAGCCCCAGCATTTT. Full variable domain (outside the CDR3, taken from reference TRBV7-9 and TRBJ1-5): DTGVSQNPRHKITKRGQNVTFRCDPISEHNRLYWYRQTLGQGPEFLTYFQNEAQLEKSRLLSDRFSAERPKGSFSTLEIQRTEQGDSAMYLCASSSIRQDLNQPQHFGDGTRLSIL.

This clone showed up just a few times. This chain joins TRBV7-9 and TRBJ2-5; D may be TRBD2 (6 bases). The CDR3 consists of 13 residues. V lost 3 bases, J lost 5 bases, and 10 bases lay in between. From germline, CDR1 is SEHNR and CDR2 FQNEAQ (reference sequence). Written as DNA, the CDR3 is TGTGCCAGCAGCTTGGTTGGAGGGGAGACCCAGTACTTC. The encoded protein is CASSLVGGETQYF.

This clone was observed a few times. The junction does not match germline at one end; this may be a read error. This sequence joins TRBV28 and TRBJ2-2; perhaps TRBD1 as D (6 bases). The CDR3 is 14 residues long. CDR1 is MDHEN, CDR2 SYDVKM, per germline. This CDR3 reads CASRQVGNTGELFF. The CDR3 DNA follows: TGTGCTAGCAGACAGGTCGGGAACACCGGGGAGCTGTTTTTT.

The CDR3 coding sequence is TGTGCCAGCAGTTTCTCCGGGACTAGGGACCTCAATGAGCAGTTCTTC. Protein sequence: CASSFSGTRDLNEQFF. This chain connects TRBV28 to TRBJ2-1; 8 nucleotides match TRBD2. There are 16 residues in the CDR3. V was pared by 3 bases and J by 6 bases, with 10 bases of the junction left unmatched. Per the germline V gene, CDR1 is MDHEN and CDR2 is SYDVKM.

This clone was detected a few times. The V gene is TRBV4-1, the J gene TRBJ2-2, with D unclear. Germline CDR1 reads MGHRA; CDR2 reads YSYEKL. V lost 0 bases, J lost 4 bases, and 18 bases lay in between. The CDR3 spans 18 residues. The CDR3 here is CASSQDPRLGLGTGELFF. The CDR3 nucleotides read TGCGCCAGCAGCCAAGATCCCAGATTAGGCCTAGGCACCGGGGAGCTGTTTTTT.

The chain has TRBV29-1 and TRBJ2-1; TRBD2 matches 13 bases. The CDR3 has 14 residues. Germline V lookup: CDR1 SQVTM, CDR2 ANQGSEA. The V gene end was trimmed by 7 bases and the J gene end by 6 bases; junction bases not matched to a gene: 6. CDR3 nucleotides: TGCAGCGCTGGATGGACTAGCGGGAGCAATGAGCAGTTCTTC. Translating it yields CSAGWTSGSNEQFF.

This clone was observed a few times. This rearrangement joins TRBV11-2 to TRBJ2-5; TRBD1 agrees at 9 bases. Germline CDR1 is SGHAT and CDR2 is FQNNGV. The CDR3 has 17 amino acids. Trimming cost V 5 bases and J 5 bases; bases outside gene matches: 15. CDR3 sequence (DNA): TGTGCCAGCAGCAGGACAGGGACAGGGATCTTAGGGGAGACCCAGTACTTC. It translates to CASSRTGTGILGETQYF.

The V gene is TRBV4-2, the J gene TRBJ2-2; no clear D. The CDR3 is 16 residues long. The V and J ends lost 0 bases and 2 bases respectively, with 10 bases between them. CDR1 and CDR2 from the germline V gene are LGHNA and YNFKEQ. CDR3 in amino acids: CASSQEGGLNTGELFF. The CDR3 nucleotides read TGTGCCAGCAGCCAAGAGGGTGGGCTTAACACCGGGGAGCTGTTTTTT.

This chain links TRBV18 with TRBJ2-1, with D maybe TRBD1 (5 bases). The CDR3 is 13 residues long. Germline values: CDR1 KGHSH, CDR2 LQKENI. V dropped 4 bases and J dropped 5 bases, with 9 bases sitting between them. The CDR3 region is CASSRVGDNEQFF. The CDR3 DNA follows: TGTGCCAGCTCACGGGTAGGGGACAATGAGCAGTTCTTC.

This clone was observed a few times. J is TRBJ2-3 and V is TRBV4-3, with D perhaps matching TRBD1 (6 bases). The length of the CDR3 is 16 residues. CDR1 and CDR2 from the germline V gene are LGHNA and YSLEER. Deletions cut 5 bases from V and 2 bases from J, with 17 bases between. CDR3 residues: CASSTETGLITDTQYF. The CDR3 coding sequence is TGCGCCAGCAGCACCGAGACAGGCCTTATCACAGATACGCAGTATTTT.

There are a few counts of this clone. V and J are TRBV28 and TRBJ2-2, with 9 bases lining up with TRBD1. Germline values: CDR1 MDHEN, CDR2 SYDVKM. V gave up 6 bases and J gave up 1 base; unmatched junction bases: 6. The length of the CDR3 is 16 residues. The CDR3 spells CASSPPDRGNTGELFF. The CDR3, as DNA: TGTGCCAGCAGCCCCCCGGACAGGGGGAACACCGGGGAGCTGTTTTTT.

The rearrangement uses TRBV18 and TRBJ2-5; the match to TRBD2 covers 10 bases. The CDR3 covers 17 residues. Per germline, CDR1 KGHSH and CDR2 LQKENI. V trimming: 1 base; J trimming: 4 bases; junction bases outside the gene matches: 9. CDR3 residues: CASSPLAGGTGGETQYF. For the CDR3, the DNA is TGTGCCAGCTCACCACTAGCGGGAGGCACGGGGGGAGAGACCCAGTACTTC.

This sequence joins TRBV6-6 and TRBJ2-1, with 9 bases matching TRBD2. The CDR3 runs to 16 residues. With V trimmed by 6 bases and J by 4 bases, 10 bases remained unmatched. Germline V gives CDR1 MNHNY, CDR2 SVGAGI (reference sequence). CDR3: CASRIDSGGLYNEQFF. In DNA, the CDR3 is TGTGCCAGCAGGATAGATAGCGGGGGTCTTTACAATGAGCAGTTCTTC.

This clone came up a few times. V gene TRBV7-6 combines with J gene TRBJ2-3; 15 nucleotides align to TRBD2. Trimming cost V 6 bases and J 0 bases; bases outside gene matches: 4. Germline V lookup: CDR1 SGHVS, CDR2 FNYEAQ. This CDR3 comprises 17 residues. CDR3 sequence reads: CASSPGLAGGSTDTQYF. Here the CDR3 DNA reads TGTGCCAGCAGTCCGGGACTAGCGGGAGGAAGCACAGATACGCAGTATTTT.

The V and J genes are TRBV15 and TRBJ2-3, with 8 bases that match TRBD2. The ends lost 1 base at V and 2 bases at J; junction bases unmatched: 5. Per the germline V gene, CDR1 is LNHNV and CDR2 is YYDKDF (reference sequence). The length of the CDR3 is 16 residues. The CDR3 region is CATSRVSGTTTDTQYF. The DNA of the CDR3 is TGTGCCACCAGCAGAGTTAGCGGGACGACCACAGATACGCAGTATTTT.

In DNA form, the CDR3 reads TGCAGTGTCCCCGGAGAGGCCGGGCAGTTCTTC. This sequence encodes CSVPGEAGQFF. The chain uses TRBV20-1 and TRBJ2-1; no definite D call. Germline assignment: CDR1 DFQATT and CDR2 SNEGSKA (reference sequence). The CDR3 contains 11 residues. Trimming left V 7 bases short and J 12 bases short, with 16 bases between.